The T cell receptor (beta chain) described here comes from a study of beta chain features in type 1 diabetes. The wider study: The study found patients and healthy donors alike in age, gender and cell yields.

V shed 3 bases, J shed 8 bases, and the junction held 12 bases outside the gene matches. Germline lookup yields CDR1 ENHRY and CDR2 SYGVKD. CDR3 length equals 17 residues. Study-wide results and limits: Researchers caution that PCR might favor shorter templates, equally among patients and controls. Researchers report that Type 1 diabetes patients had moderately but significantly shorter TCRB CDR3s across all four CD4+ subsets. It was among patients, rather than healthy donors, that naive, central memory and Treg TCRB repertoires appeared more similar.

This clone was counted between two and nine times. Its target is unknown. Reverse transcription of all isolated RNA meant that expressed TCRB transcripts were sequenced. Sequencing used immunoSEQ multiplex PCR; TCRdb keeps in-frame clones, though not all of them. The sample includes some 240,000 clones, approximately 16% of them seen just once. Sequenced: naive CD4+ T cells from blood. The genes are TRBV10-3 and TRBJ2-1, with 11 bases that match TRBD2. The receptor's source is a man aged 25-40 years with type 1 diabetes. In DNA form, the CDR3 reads TGTGCCATCAGTGATACTAGCGGGAGAGCGGTGGGAGATGAGCAGTTCTTC. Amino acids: CAISDTSGRAVGDEQFF.